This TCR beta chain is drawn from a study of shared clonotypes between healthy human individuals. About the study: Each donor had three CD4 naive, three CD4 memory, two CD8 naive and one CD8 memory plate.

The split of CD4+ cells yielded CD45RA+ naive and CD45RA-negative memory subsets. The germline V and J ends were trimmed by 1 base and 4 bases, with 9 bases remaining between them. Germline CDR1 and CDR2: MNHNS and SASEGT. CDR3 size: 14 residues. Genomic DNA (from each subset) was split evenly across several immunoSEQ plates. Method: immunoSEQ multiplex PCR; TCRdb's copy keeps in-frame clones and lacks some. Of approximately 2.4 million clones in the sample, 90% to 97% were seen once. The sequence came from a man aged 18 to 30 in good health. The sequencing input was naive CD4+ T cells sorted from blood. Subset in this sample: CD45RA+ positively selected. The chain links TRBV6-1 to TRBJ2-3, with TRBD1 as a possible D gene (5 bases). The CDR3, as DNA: TGTGCCAGCAGTGAAGGGGGCTGGGCAGATACGCAGTATTTT. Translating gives CASSEGGWADTQYF.